The clone carrying this T cell receptor beta chain has a handful of counts. Its antigen is as yet unknown. This sample holds PBMCs from less than 13 ml fresh peripheral blood. This specimen belongs to a study of T cells in Graves' hyperthyroidism and ophthalmopathy. Study-level findings and limits: The authors' 13 V-J model separated ophthalmopathy from stable hyperthyroidism.

There were TCR beta CDR3 regions amplified from RNA transcripts. During a first-round RT-PCR of the TCR CDR3, the HTBI primer set was used. In TCRdb, the multiplex PCR reads were re-called with MiXCR into one record per CDR3 protein. This sample has some 490,000 distinct CDR3 sequences; 22% occur once, and the top ten carry less than 65%. The CDR3 is 13 amino acids. Germline V gene sequence: CDR1 MDHEN, CDR2 SYDVKM. V was clipped by 3 bases and J by 4 bases, with 9 bases between them. The sequenced material came from blood. The sequence came from a woman between 65 and 79 years old with Graves' ophthalmopathy. The chain combines TRBV28 with TRBJ1-2; tentative D call: TRBD1 (5 bases). CDR3 bases: TGTGCCAGCAGTTTTGGCAGGGTCTATGGCTACACCTTC. Translating gives CASSFGRVYGYTF.